Below, 21 T cell receptor beta chains from the same sample are listed, as sequenced in a study of cytotoxic CD8 clonotypes in ibrutinib-treated CLL. Repertoires were generated with immunoSEQ multiplex PCR, while TCRdb's copy carries only in-frame clones and drops some. This sample has approximately 150,000 clones, with around 80% found just once. The sample consisted of PBMCs, taken after 24 months of ibrutinib treatment. These receptor sequences come from a human donor with chronic lymphocytic leukemia.

V is TRBV6-5 and J is TRBJ1-4; tentative D call: TRBD1 (6 bases). Looked up from germline, CDR1 is MNHEY and CDR2 is SVGAGI. Trimming pared 4 bases from V and 5 bases from J, leaving 14 bases between. The CDR3 extends over 15 amino acids. The CDR3 is CASSLDSTSNEKLFF. CDR3 in DNA: TGTGCCAGCAGTTTGGACAGTACTTCCAATGAAAAACTGTTTTTT.

This chain links TRBV7-2 with TRBJ2-2; D remains ambiguous. Per germline, CDR1 SGHTA and CDR2 FQGNSA. V was pared by 5 bases and J by 5 bases, with 12 bases between. The CDR3 extends over 14 amino acids. This chain's CDR3 is CASSLTPGTGELFF. The CDR3, as DNA: TGTGCCAGCAGCCTGACCCCTGGAACCGGGGAGCTGTTTTTT.

The V gene is TRBV18, the J gene TRBJ1-3; 8 bases fit TRBD1. With 6 bases clipped from V and 1 base from J, the junction kept 14 bases outside the gene matches. Germline CDR1 reads KGHSH; CDR2 reads LQKENI. The CDR3 runs to 18 residues. The CDR3 DNA sequence: TGTGCCAGCTCCGGGGCAGGGGGCGCCGAGGGATCTGGAAACACCATATATTTT. Its translation is CASSGAGGAEGSGNTIYF.

The chain couples TRBV21-1 to TRBJ1-5. TRBV21-1 is given as a pseudogene. This CDR3 spans 16 amino acids. CDR3 region: CASSTRVHWHHQPQHF. The CDR3 DNA reads TGTGCCAGCAGCACCCGCGTACATTGGCATCATCAGCCCCAGCATTTT.

The V and J genes are TRBV19 and TRBJ1-5, with 8 bases aligning to TRBD1. Germline loops: CDR1 LNHDA, CDR2 SQIVND (reference sequence). The ends lost 5 bases at V and 4 bases at J; junction bases unmatched: 10. The CDR3 is made up of 16 amino acids. The CDR3 is CASSDPGTGVNQPQHF. The CDR3, as DNA: TGTGCCAGTAGTGACCCGGGGACAGGCGTTAATCAGCCCCAGCATTTT.

This chain uses TRBV7-8 with TRBJ1-4; possibly TRBD1 for D (5 bases). Between the trimmed V and J ends, which lost 1 base and 3 bases, there was a span of 9 bases. This CDR3 contains 15 residues. Germline V gene sequence: CDR1 SGHVS, CDR2 FQNEAQ. The CDR3 bases are TGTGCCAGCAGCTTAGGGGGGACCGCTAATGAAAAACTGTTTTTT. It encodes CASSLGGTANEKLFF.

The CDR3 DNA follows: TGCAGCGTTTATCCCCCGGCAGCACTTGCGTATGGCTACACCTTC. This translates into CSVYPPAALAYGYTF. V is TRBV29-1 and J is TRBJ1-2; D is undetermined. The CDR3 is 15 amino acids. V lost 5 bases and J lost 5, with 21 bases in between. Germline assignment: CDR1 SQVTM and CDR2 ANQGSEA.

This chain connects TRBV28 to TRBJ2-5; D remains unclear. The ends were cut back, 1 base at V and 2 bases at J, with 11 bases in the middle. CDR1 is MDHEN and CDR2 is SYDVKM in the germline V gene. The CDR3 is made up of 15 amino acids. The CDR3 loop reads CASSLLYGVQETQYF. The DNA for the CDR3 is TGTGCCAGCAGTTTATTATACGGCGTACAAGAGACCCAGTACTTC.

The chain recombines TRBV6-5 with TRBJ2-5; perhaps TRBD2 as D (6 bases). V lost 6 bases and J 11 bases, leaving 19 bases between the germline ends. The CDR3 consists of 13 residues. CDR1 MNHEY and CDR2 SVGAGI come from the germline V gene. The CDR3 loop is CASRPPGLLVQYF. CDR3 bases: TGTGCCAGCAGACCCCCGGGACTCCTAGTTCAGTACTTC.

The J gene is TRBJ2-3, the V gene TRBV7-2; D might be TRBD2 (5 bases). Deletions cut 7 bases from V and 4 bases from J, with 18 bases between. CDR1 is SGHTA, CDR2 FQGNSA, per germline. The length of the CDR3 is 15 residues. This CDR3 reads CASTPSMAGADTQYF. The CDR3 nucleotides read TGTGCCAGCACCCCTAGCATGGCAGGCGCAGATACGCAGTATTTT.

The rearrangement joins TRBV7-2 to TRBJ1-4; D unclear. The CDR3 has 15 amino acids. The germline V gene encodes CDR1 SGHTA and CDR2 FQGNSA. V was clipped by 5 bases and J by 0 bases, with 10 bases between them. The CDR3 sequence is CASSRTASTNEKLFF. CDR3 coding DNA: TGTGCCAGCAGCCGTACGGCCTCAACTAATGAAAAACTGTTTTTT.

The chain has TRBV28 and TRBJ2-2; a possible D gene is TRBD2 (6 bases). CDR1 is MDHEN, CDR2 SYDVKM, per germline. Trimming took off 4 bases at V and 0 bases at J, with 12 bases between the two ends. CDR3 length equals 16 residues. CDR3 DNA: TGTGCCAGCAGTTCCCCTAGCGCCCCGAACACCGGGGAGCTGTTTTTT. Amino acid sequence: CASSSPSAPNTGELFF.

The chain links TRBV9 to TRBJ2-3, with D perhaps given as TRBD1 or TRBD2 (5 bases each). With 4 bases removed from V and 4 bases from J, the gap between germline ends came to 13 bases. There are 14 residues in the CDR3. Germline V gives CDR1 SGDLS, CDR2 YYNGEE. Written as DNA, the CDR3 is TGTGCCAGCAGCCTAGGACGGGGCCCAGATACGCAGTATTTT. This encodes CASSLGRGPDTQYF.

The chain links TRBV9 to TRBJ2-3; unclear D gene. Germline V CDR1 and CDR2: SGDLS, YYNGEE. V lost 4 bases and J lost 1, with 10 bases in between. The CDR3 loop spans 14 amino acids. CDR3 sequence (DNA): TGTGCCAGCAGCACCAACGGCGGCACAGATACGCAGTATTTT. Residues: CASSTNGGTDTQYF.

J is TRBJ1-1 and V is TRBV6-5; weak D call: TRBD1 (6 bases). In germline, CDR1 is MNHEY, CDR2 SVGAGI. Trimming took off 6 bases at V and 6 bases at J, with 20 bases between the two ends. This CDR3 contains 15 residues. The CDR3 is CASSTSQGKRAEAFF. The CDR3 nucleotides read TGTGCCAGCAGCACCTCCCAGGGGAAGAGGGCTGAAGCTTTCTTT.

This clone was counted only a few times. The V and J genes are TRBV5-4 and TRBJ2-7; TRBD1 aligns across 9 bases. V lost 1 base to trimming and J lost 0 bases; unmatched junction nucleotides: 2. The germline V gene encodes CDR1 SGHNT and CDR2 YYREEE (reference sequence). This CDR3 spans 15 amino acids. CDR3 nucleotides: TGTGCCAGCAGCTTGACAGGGGGCTCCTCCTACGAGCAGTACTTC. Amino acids: CASSLTGGSSYEQYF.

This clone has just a few counts. The V and J genes are TRBV28 and TRBJ1-5; a possible D gene is TRBD1 (5 bases). Between the trimmed V and J ends, which lost 7 bases and 3 bases, there was a span of 22 bases. The CDR3 runs to 17 residues. Per the germline V gene, CDR1 is MDHEN and CDR2 is SYDVKM. The CDR3 region is CASTTRGLVPYNQPQHF. CDR3 nucleotide sequence: TGTGCCAGCACCACCCGGGGCCTAGTCCCCTACAATCAGCCCCAGCATTTT.

This clone was counted once. This chain uses TRBV4-2 with TRBJ2-5; 13 bases agree with TRBD2. V dropped 4 bases and J dropped 7; count of bases not matched to a gene: 6. The V gene's germline CDR1 is LGHNA and CDR2 YNFKEQ. The CDR3 has 15 amino acids. For the CDR3, the DNA is TGTGCCAGCAGCCGCGAACTAGCGGGAGGGCGGACCCAGTACTTC. Its translation: CASSRELAGGRTQYF.

This clone was detected a few times. The chain has TRBV7-8 and TRBJ1-2, with D unresolved. CDR1 SGHVS and CDR2 FQNEAQ come from the germline V gene. This CDR3 region has 14 residues. V lost 3 bases and J lost 0, with 8 bases in between. This CDR3 is CASSFTSTNYGYTF. The CDR3 nucleotides are TGTGCCAGCAGCTTCACCTCTACTAACTATGGCTACACCTTC.

The V gene is TRBV20-1, the J gene TRBJ2-2; D is undetermined. In germline, CDR1 is DFQATT, CDR2 SNEGSKA (reference sequence). The CDR3 contains 11 residues. V shed 6 bases and J shed 5 bases, with 7 bases lying between them. The CDR3: CSAAPTGELFF. CDR3 sequence (DNA): TGCAGTGCGGCCCCTACCGGGGAGCTGTTTTTT.

The rearrangement joins TRBV18 to TRBJ1-6; TRBD1 is a possible D gene (5 bases). Germline V gene lookup returns CDR1 KGHSH and CDR2 LQKENI. V was cut by 3 bases and J by 8 bases, with 14 bases left in between. The CDR3 contains 15 residues. The CDR3 nucleotides read TGTGCCAGCTCACCCCCCGGGGGGACGGATTCACCCCTCCACTTT. Its translation is CASSPPGGTDSPLHF.